The present T cell receptor (beta chain) was sequenced within a study of blood T cell repertoires in COVID-19. Generated by immunoSEQ multiplex PCR, the TCRdb table keeps only in-frame clones and is missing some. This table holds a few hundred thousand clones, about 86% found once. V lost 1 base, J lost 7 bases, and 4 bases stayed unmatched. The CDR3 is 14 amino acids. The germline gives CDR1 GTSNPN, CDR2 SVGIG (reference sequence). Sequences were obtained from PBMCs or T cells enriched from blood (not recorded which). The V and J genes are TRBV30 and TRBJ1-5, with 10 bases matching TRBD1. This TCR came from a woman in her 40s with acute COVID-19. The DNA of the CDR3 is TGTGCCTGGAGTGAGGGACAGGGGACCCAGCCCCAGCATTTT. Translated, it gives CAWSEGQGTQPQHF.